The rows below give T cell receptor beta chains drawn from one sample of a study of TIL therapy for anti-PD-1-resistant metastatic lung cancer. The assay was immunoSEQ multiplex PCR, and TCRdb's table has in-frame clones only and misses some. The sample has about 100,000 clones, less than 70% seen once. The sample here was tumor tissue, taken at baseline. The receptors originated from a person between 25 and 79 years old with non-small cell lung cancer. The CDR3 runs from the conserved cysteine through the conserved F or W. D genes are given only for firm matches. Expanded clones are given a class, and other clones once, few, many or no size at all.

D gene | J gene | V gene | clone size | CDR3 protein | CDR3 DNA
- | TRBJ2-2 | TRBV5-6 | - | CASSSSAGELFF | TGTGCCAGCAGTTCTAGCGCCGGGGAGCTGTTTTTT
- | TRBJ2-4 | TRBV29-1 | - | CSVEEVAKNIQYF | TGCAGCGTTGAAGAAGTAGCCAAAAACATTCAGTACTTC
- | TRBJ1-1 | TRBV29-1 | - | CSVEQDTITEAFF | TGCAGCGTCGAACAGGACACAATCACTGAAGCTTTCTTT
- | TRBJ2-5 | TRBV28 | - | CASTLGGGETQYF | TGTGCCAGCACCCTTGGGGGCGGCGAGACCCAGTACTTC
- | TRBJ2-7 | TRBV7-3 | once | CASSLWGSYEQYF | TGTGCCAGCAGCTTGTGGGGGTCCTACGAGCAGTACTTC
- | TRBJ1-1 | TRBV6-2/TRBV6-3 | - | CASSKGGTEAFF | TGTGCCAGCAGTAAGGGGGGAACTGAAGCTTTCTTT
TRBD2 | TRBJ2-5 | TRBV19 | - | CASSPGVAGTQETQYF | TGTGCCAGTAGTCCGGGGGTAGCGGGGACCCAAGAGACCCAGTACTTC
- | TRBJ2-7 | TRBV7-2 | - | CASSLAQGRGLGREQYF | TGTGCCAGCAGCTTAGCGCAAGGGAGGGGGCTAGGACGCGAGCAGTACTTC
- | TRBJ2-2 | TRBV10-2 | - | CASSAGTGAYTGELFF | TGCGCCAGCAGTGCGGGGACCGGGGCTTACACCGGGGAGCTGTTTTTT
- | TRBJ2-1 | TRBV5-1 | few | CASSLNPTALGYNEQFF | TGCGCCAGCAGCTTGAACCCGACAGCCTTGGGGTACAATGAGCAGTTCTTC
- | TRBJ1-2 | TRBV7-9 | - | CASSIGRDGPIYGYTF | TGTGCCAGCAGCATCGGGAGGGACGGGCCAATCTATGGCTACACCTTC
TRBD1 | TRBJ2-7 | TRBV9 | once | CASSVAQGQGKQYF | TGTGCCAGCAGCGTCGCCCAGGGACAGGGGAAGCAGTACTTC
TRBD1 | TRBJ1-2 | TRBV28 | few | CASSSHRDRLNYGYTF | TGTGCCAGCAGTTCCCACCGGGACAGACTTAACTATGGCTACACCTTC
- | TRBJ1-1 | TRBV7-9 | many | CASSLYRERTTEAFF | TGTGCCAGCAGCTTATACAGGGAACGGACCACTGAAGCTTTCTTT
TRBD1 | TRBJ1-2 | TRBV24-1 | once | CATSKFGTGASGYTF | TGTGCCACCAGTAAATTCGGGACAGGGGCGTCCGGCTACACCTTC
- | TRBJ1-1 | TRBV6-5 | - | CASRRDTRGTEAFF | TGTGCCAGCAGACGGGACACCCGAGGCACTGAAGCTTTCTTT
- | TRBJ2-5 | TRBV11-2 | few | CASKQGGETQYF | TGTGCCAGCAAACAGGGAGGAGAGACCCAGTACTTC
TRBD1 | TRBJ2-1 | TRBV5-1 | - | CASSFRDRGRDEQFF | TGCGCCAGCAGCTTCCGGGACAGGGGGAGGGATGAGCAGTTCTTC
- | TRBJ1-5 | TRBV6-2/TRBV6-3 | once | CASSYSAIPNQPQHF | TGTGCCAGCAGTTACTCGGCCATACCCAATCAGCCCCAGCATTTT
TRBD2 | TRBJ2-7 | TRBV7-8 | - | CASNRDYGYEQYF | TGTGCCAGCAATAGGGACTACGGCTACGAGCAGTACTTC
TRBD1 | TRBJ1-1 | TRBV19 | - | CASSPQGDTEAFF | TGTGCCAGTAGCCCTCAGGGGGACACTGAAGCTTTCTTT
- | TRBJ1-2 | TRBV5-1 | - | CASSLGGIEYGYTF | TGCGCCAGCAGCTTAGGGGGAATAGAATATGGCTACACCTTC
- | TRBJ2-5 | TRBV7-2 | - | CASSVLGETQYF | TGTGCCAGCAGCGTCCTAGGGGAGACCCAGTACTTC
TRBD1 | TRBJ1-1 | TRBV30 | many | CAWSEGARGTEAFF | TGTGCCTGGAGTGAGGGGGCGCGGGGCACTGAAGCTTTCTTT
- | TRBJ1-1 | TRBV6-6 | - | CASRTIVSEAFF | TGTGCCAGCAGGACAATCGTTAGTGAAGCTTTCTTT
- | TRBJ2-1 | TRBV5-1 | - | CASSLVGARYNEQFF | TGCGCCAGCAGCTTGGTAGGCGCGCGGTACAATGAGCAGTTCTTC
- | TRBJ1-3 | TRBV18 | - | CASSPTVNSGNTIYF | TGTGCCAGCTCACCTACAGTGAACTCTGGAAACACCATATATTTT
TRBD1 | TRBJ1-1 | TRBV18 | - | CASSPRDSGSTAPGTEAFF | TGTGCCAGCTCACCTCGGGACAGTGGATCCACTGCCCCGGGGACTGAAGCTTTCTTT
TRBD1 | TRBJ2-7 | TRBV29-1 | few | CSVALRDSSYEQYF | TGCAGCGTTGCTCTCCGGGACAGCTCCTACGAGCAGTACTTC
TRBD1 | TRBJ1-1 | TRBV30 | few | CAWSKELPGQVAFF | TGTGCCTGGAGTAAAGAACTTCCCGGACAGGTAGCTTTCTTT
TRBD2 | TRBJ2-7 | TRBV6-2/TRBV6-3 | - | CASSEAGVLYEQYF | TGTGCCAGCAGCGAAGCGGGAGTGTTATACGAGCAGTACTTC
TRBD1 | TRBJ1-5 | TRBV5-1 | - | CASSLGDREGQPQHF | TGCGCCAGCAGCTTGGGGGACAGAGAAGGTCAGCCCCAGCATTTT
- | TRBJ2-2 | TRBV24-1 | - | CATSVGQPTRELFF | TGTGCCACCAGTGTCGGACAGCCGACTCGGGAGCTGTTTTTT
- | TRBJ1-3 | TRBV19 | few | CASRYDTIYF | TGTGCCAGTCGATACGACACCATATATTTT
TRBD1 | TRBJ1-1 | TRBV28 | - | CASCIVPGGGRAEAFF | TGTGCCAGCTGCATCGTCCCAGGGGGCGGAAGGGCTGAAGCTTTCTTT
- | TRBJ1-5 | TRBV6-2/TRBV6-3 | once | CASSPWTRNQPQHF | TGTGCCAGCAGCCCCTGGACACGCAACCAGCCCCAGCATTTT
TRBD2 | TRBJ2-5 | TRBV6-2/TRBV6-3 | - | CASSKPSAGEETQYF | TGTGCCAGCAGTAAACCCTCAGCGGGAGAAGAGACCCAGTACTTC
TRBD1 | TRBJ1-2 | TRBV19 | - | CASSLTGTVRSGYTF | TGTGCCAGTAGTCTCACGGGGACAGTACGTTCTGGCTACACCTTC
- | TRBJ2-1 | TRBV5-1 | - | CASSWDPGNNEQFF | TGCGCCAGCAGCTGGGACCCAGGAAACAATGAGCAGTTCTTC
TRBD1 | TRBJ1-1 | TRBV27 | - | CASGRTGTFNTEAFF | TGTGCCAGCGGCCGGACAGGGACTTTTAACACTGAAGCTTTCTTT
TRBD1 | TRBJ1-1 | TRBV6-5 | - | CASSYRGQEAFF | TGTGCCAGCAGTTACAGGGGGCAAGAAGCTTTCTTT
- | TRBJ2-3 | TRBV13 | - | CASSLGERGTDTQYF | TGTGCCAGCAGCTTAGGCGAGCGGGGCACAGATACGCAGTATTTT
- | TRBJ2-5 | TRBV7-2 | - | CASSGEYQETQYF | TGTGCCAGCTCCGGGGAGTACCAAGAGACCCAGTACTTC
- | TRBJ2-3 | TRBV19 | - | CASSSTVVADTQYF | TGTGCCAGTAGTTCGACGGTAGTCGCAGATACGCAGTATTTT
TRBD2 | TRBJ2-1 | TRBV7-8 | - | CASSQREASGRTYNEQFF | TGTGCCAGCAGCCAACGGGAGGCTAGCGGGAGGACCTACAATGAGCAGTTCTTC
TRBD2 | TRBJ2-5 | TRBV19 | once | CASSGGVETQYF | TGTGCCAGTAGTGGGGGGGTAGAGACCCAGTACTTC
- | TRBJ2-2 | TRBV2 | - | CASEMGSGELFF | TGTGCCAGCGAGATGGGTTCCGGGGAGCTGTTTTTT
- | TRBJ1-5 | TRBV7-2 | - | CASSLWQGYNQPQHF | TGTGCCAGCAGCTTATGGCAGGGGTACAATCAGCCCCAGCATTTT
TRBD1 | TRBJ1-1 | TRBV7-2 | few | CASSLIAGQLNTEAFF | TGTGCCAGCAGCTTGATCGCGGGACAGCTGAACACTGAAGCTTTCTTT
TRBD2 | TRBJ2-2 | TRBV13 | many | CASSGPGLAGDYTGELFF | TGTGCCAGCAGCGGACCGGGACTAGCGGGGGACTACACCGGGGAGCTGTTTTTT
- | TRBJ1-5 | TRBV4-3 | - | CASSQDRLGRFQPQHF | TGCGCCAGCAGCCAAGATAGGTTGGGGCGGTTTCAGCCCCAGCATTTT
TRBD1 | TRBJ2-7 | TRBV4-2 | - | CASSQGLDREHEQYF | TGTGCCAGCAGCCAAGGGTTGGACAGGGAACACGAGCAGTACTTC
- | TRBJ2-3 | TRBV2 | - | CASGPTDTQYF | TGTGCCAGTGGGCCGACAGATACGCAGTATTTT
- | TRBJ1-2 | TRBV14 | - | CASSLHLGGYTF | TGTGCCAGCAGCCTCCACCTGGGTGGCTACACCTTC
- | TRBJ1-2 | TRBV5-1 | - | CASSLGVTNYGYTF | TGCGCCAGCAGCTTAGGGGTTACTAACTATGGCTACACCTTC
TRBD1 | TRBJ2-1 | TRBV5-6 | - | CASSLAGGLYNEQFF | TGTGCCAGCAGCTTGGCAGGGGGCCTCTACAATGAGCAGTTCTTC
TRBD1 | TRBJ1-5 | TRBV19 | - | CASSIVGDSWNQPQHF | TGTGCCAGTAGTATAGTAGGGGACAGTTGGAATCAGCCCCAGCATTTT